This T cell receptor beta chain was captured in a study of shared clonotypes between healthy human individuals. Points from the study as a whole: What naive subsets generally showed was a larger estimated richness than memory subsets showed. Measured sharing among donors was expected to vary with sequencing depth. The study found lower generation probabilities in non-shared clonotypes than in those shared by all four donors.

Comments on this clone: Its specificity is not known.

The V and J ends lost 6 bases and 3 bases, in that order; junction bases with no gene match: 9. Germline V lookup: CDR1 KGHSH, CDR2 LQKENI. This CDR3 region has 15 residues. CD45RA-negative memory and CD45RA+ naive subsets were split from the CD4+ cells. The method was immunoSEQ multiplex PCR; TCRdb's version includes in-frame clones alone and lacks a portion of them. The table includes 1.4 million or so clones, approximately 98.5% detected once. V and J are TRBV18 and TRBJ1-1, with TRBD1 matching 8 bases. The source is a young man in good health. Sequences were obtained from naive CD4+ T cells sorted from blood. Subset defined: CD45RA+ positively selected. Here the CDR3 DNA reads TGTGCCAGCTCGGGTAGGGACAGGAGAGACACTGAAGCTTTCTTT. Translated, it gives CASSGRDRRDTEAFF.